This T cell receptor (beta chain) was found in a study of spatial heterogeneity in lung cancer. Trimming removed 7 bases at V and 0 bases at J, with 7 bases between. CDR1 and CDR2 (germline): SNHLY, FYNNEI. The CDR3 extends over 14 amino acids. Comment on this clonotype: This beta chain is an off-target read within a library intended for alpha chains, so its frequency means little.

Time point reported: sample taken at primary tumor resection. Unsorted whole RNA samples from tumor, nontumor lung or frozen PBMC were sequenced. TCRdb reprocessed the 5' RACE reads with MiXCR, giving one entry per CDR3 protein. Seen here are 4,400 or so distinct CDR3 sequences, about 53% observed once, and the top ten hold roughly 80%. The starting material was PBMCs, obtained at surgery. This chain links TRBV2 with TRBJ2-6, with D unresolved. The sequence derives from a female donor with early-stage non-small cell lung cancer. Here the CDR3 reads CASMLSSGANVLTF. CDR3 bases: TGTGCCAGCATGCTAAGCTCTGGGGCCAACGTCCTGACTTTC.